This TCR beta chain was recovered during a study of cytomegalovirus exposure and HLA in healthy donors. Among the 120 or so subjects of the validation cohort, separate from the approximately 660-subject first cohort, were the donors. Clones were read by immunoSEQ multiplex PCR, and TCRdb kept only the in-frame ones, dropping some. The sample consists of 150,000 to 200,000 clones, around 87% of them appearing once. As concerns this clone: Antigen specificity is unknown.

This CDR3 spans 15 amino acids. Trimming took 2 bases from V and 0 from J, leaving 7 bases between them. CDR1 and CDR2 (germline): MGHRA, YSYEKL. Study results and caveats: The tendency of first-cohort TCR clusters to co-occur in the 100 to 150 validation repertoires emerged from a later analysis.

The specimen sequenced was PBMCs. The sequence was collected from a woman younger than 45 in good health and CMV-seronegative. This chain uses TRBV4-1 with TRBJ2-2; perhaps TRBD1 as D (5 bases). CDR3 DNA sequence: TGCGCCAGCAGCCAACAGGGTTCGAACACCGGGGAGCTGTTTTTT. It specifies CASSQQGSNTGELFF.